This T cell receptor beta chain was retrieved from a study of cytomegalovirus exposure and HLA in healthy donors. PCR primers comprised 60 Vbeta and 13 Jbeta primers. Clones were sequenced by immunoSEQ multiplex PCR, and TCRdb holds only the in-frame ones, with some missing. The sample has approximately 75,000 clones, 65% to 70% seen once; the top ten hold about a fifth. There are a few counts of this clone. This CDR3 is 18 amino acids long. CDR1 is MRHNA and CDR2 is SNTAGT in the germline V gene. Trimming cost V 6 bases and J 4 bases, with 27 bases left between them. The TCR originated in a man aged 40-50 years in good health and CMV-seropositive. The sample comprised PBMCs. The chain joins TRBV6-4 to TRBJ1-2; perhaps TRBD1 as D (5 bases). The CDR3 coding sequence is TGTGCCAGCAGGTTACCGGCAGGGCAAAGTGTCGTCGGCTATGGCTACACCTTC. Protein product: CASRLPAGQSVVGYGYTF.